The clone carrying this TCR beta chain was counted once. Its specificity is unknown. The CDR3 length is 12 residues. The germline gives CDR1 GTSNPN, CDR2 SVGIG (reference sequence). Trimming removed 7 bases at V and 5 bases at J, with 14 bases between. With 60 Vbeta and 13 Jbeta primers, the PCR was carried out. Data came from immunoSEQ multiplex PCR; TCRdb stores just in-frame clones and leaves some out. Of roughly 140,000 clones listed, roughly 85% are singletons. These data are taken from a study of cytomegalovirus exposure and HLA in healthy donors. Broader study findings: Exclusion as indistinguishable affected some V segments, including TRBV6-2 and TRBV6-3. Prior analysis indicated that the majority of TCR beta V segments exhibited productivity approximately 87% or approximately 30% of the time.

This chain uses TRBV30 with TRBJ2-5; D might be TRBD1 (6 bases). Sample: PBMCs. The TCR sequence derives from a male donor in good health and CMV-seronegative. CDR3 DNA: TGTGCCTTACAGGGATTCGAGGAGACCCAGTACTTC. Amino acids: CALQGFEETQYF.